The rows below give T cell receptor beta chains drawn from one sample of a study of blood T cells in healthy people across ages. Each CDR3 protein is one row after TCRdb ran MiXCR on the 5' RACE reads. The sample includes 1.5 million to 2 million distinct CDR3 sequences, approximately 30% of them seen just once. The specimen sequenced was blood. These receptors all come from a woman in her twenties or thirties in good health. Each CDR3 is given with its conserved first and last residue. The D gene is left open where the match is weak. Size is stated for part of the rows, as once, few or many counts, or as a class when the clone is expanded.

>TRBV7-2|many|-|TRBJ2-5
TGTGCCAGCGGGGGTCTGATATATGAGCAGTACTTC
CASGGLIYEQYF
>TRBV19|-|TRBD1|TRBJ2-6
TGTGCCTCAGATGACGGGACAGGGGTCCCTGGGGCCAACGTCCTGACTTTC
CASDDGTGVPGANVLTF
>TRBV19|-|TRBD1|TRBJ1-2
TGTGCCAGTAAAGGAGACGGGACAGGTTATGGCTACACCTTC
CASKGDGTGYGYTF
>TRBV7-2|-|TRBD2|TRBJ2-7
TGTGCCAGCAGCCCCCGCTCGGGACTAGCTGCTGAGATGCGGGAGCAGTACTTC
CASSPRSGLAAEMREQYF
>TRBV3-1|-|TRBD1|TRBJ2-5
TGTGCCAGCAGCCAGGACAGGTCCAAGAGGGCCCAGTACTTC
CASSQDRSKRAQYF
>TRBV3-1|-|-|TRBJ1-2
TGTGCCAGCAGCCGTCAAGATATGGGAGAACTGTATGGCTACACCTTC
CASSRQDMGELYGYTF
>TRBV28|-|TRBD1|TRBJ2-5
TGTGCCAGCAGTCTACCCGGACAGGGAATTTACAATGAGCAGTACTTC
CASSLPGQGIYNEQYF
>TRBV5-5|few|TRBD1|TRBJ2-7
TGTGCCAGCAGCTCACCCCGCGGGACAGGGGCCTACGAGCAGTACTTC
CASSSPRGTGAYEQYF
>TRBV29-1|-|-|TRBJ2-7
TGCAGCGTTCGAGGGGGAGGGAGGGGATACGAGCAGTACTTC
CSVRGGGRGYEQYF
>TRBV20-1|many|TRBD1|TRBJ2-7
TGCAGTGCTATCCCGGGACAGGGACTTGGCTACGAGCAGTACTTC
CSAIPGQGLGYEQYF
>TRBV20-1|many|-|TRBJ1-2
TGCAGTGCTCCCCTGAGGGATAACTATGGCTACACCTTC
CSAPLRDNYGYTF
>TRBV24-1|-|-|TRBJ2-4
TGTGCCACCAGTGATGCGAACGGCGGAAACATTCAGTACTTC
CATSDANGGNIQYF
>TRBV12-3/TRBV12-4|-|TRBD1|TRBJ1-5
TGTGCCAGCAGCCGTGACAGGGAGCGGCCCCAGCATTTT
CASSRDRERPQHF
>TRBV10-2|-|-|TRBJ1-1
TGCGCCAGCATCGAGAGGGGGGGTGGCACTGAAGCTTTCTTT
CASIERGGGTEAFF
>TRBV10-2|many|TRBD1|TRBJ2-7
TGCGCCAGCAGCTTGACAGGGGGGGGGAGCGAGCAGTACTTC
CASSLTGGGSEQYF
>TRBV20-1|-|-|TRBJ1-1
TGCGGATTCGGGGGAACGCGTCGGACCACTGAAGCTTTCTTT
CGFGGTRRTTEAFF
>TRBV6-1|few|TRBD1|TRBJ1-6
TGTGCCAGCACGGGGCAGGGGGTTTCCCATAATTCACCCCTCCACTTT
CASTGQGVSHNSPLHF
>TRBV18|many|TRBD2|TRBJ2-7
TGTGCCAGCTCGCCCGGGGGGGGACGGTCCTACGAGCAGTACTTC
CASSPGGGRSYEQYF
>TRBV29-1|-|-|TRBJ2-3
TGCAGCGTTGAACCGAGCACAGATGCGCAGTATTTT
CSVEPSTDAQYF
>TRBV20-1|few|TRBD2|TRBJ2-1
TGCAGTGCCTTTCCCGGGACTAGCGGAATGGGGTCCTACAATGAGCAGTTCTTC
CSAFPGTSGMGSYNEQFF
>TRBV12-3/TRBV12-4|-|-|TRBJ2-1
TGTGCCAACAAATGGGGTGAGCAGTTCTTC
CANKWGEQFF
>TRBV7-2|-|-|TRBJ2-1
TGTGCCAGCAGCTTCAGCGGACTACCCTACAATGAGCAGTTCTTC
CASSFSGLPYNEQFF
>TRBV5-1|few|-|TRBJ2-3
TGCGCCAGCAGCTTGACTCTTGGAGGAGGACTAACCACTGGTACGCAGTATTTT
CASSLTLGGGLTTGTQYF
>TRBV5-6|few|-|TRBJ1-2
TGTGCCAGCAGCTTGGACAGGGCGAAATATGGCTACACCTTC
CASSLDRAKYGYTF
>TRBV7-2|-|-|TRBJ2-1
TGTGCCAGCAGCGTATTTGATGGGGCTAGCGCCTACGAGCAGTTCTTC
CASSVFDGASAYEQFF
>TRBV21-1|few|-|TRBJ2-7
TGTGCCAGCAGCAAAGCGCTTAAGACTAGCGGCCTTGGGACCTACGAGCAGTACTTC
CASSKALKTSGLGTYEQYF
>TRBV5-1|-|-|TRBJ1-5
TGCGCCAGCAGCTTCGATAATCGACAGCCCCAGCATTTT
CASSFDNRQPQHF
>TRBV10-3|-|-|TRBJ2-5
TGTGCCATCAGTGGGGACACCGCGGAGACCCAGTACTTC
CAISGDTAETQYF
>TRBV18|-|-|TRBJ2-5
TGTGCCAGCTCACCTAGGAGGGGGGCACAAGAGACCCAGTACTTC
CASSPRRGAQETQYF
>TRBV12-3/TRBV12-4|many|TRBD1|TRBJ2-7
TGTGCCAGCAGTTTAGCAGGGGGCAGGGCCTACGAGCAGTACTTC
CASSLAGGRAYEQYF
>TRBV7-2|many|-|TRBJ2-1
TGTGCCAGCAGCTTAGACGGGAGCACCTACAATGAGCAGTTCTTC
CASSLDGSTYNEQFF
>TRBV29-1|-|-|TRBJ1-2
TGCAGCGTTGAATATCGGGGGGGAATGGGAGGCTACACCTTC
CSVEYRGGMGGYTF
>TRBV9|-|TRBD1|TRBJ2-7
TGTGCCAGCACTCCCAGGGGGGACAGGAACTACGAGCAGTACTTC
CASTPRGDRNYEQYF
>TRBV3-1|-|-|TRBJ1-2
TGTGCCAGCAGCCCTTGGACACCAAACTATGGCTACACCTTC
CASSPWTPNYGYTF
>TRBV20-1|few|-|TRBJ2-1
TGCAGTGCTACAAAGACAGGTTATGAGCAGTTCTTC
CSATKTGYEQFF
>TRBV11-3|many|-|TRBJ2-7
TGTGCCAGCAGTCCCGACGGATCCTACTCCTACGAGCAGTACTTC
CASSPDGSYSYEQYF
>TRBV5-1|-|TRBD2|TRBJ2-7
TGCGCCAGCAGCCAAGTAGCGGGGGGGCATTACGAGCAGTACTTC
CASSQVAGGHYEQYF
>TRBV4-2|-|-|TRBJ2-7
TGTGCCAGCAGCCAAGATGGGGGCAGATACAATGAGCAGTACTTC
CASSQDGGRYNEQYF
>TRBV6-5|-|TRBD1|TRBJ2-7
TGTGCCAGCAGCCCCACAGGGGCCTACTACGAGCAGTACTTC
CASSPTGAYYEQYF
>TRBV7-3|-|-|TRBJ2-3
TGTGCCAGCAGCTTATTAAAGTCGGTGACGGGAGATACGCAGTATTTT
CASSLLKSVTGDTQYF
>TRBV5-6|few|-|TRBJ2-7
TGTGCCAGCAGCGGGTGGGGAGCGAGGGTCTACGAGCAGTACTTC
CASSGWGARVYEQYF
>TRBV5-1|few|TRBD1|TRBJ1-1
TGCGCCAGCAGCTTGACAGGGGGGTACGGAGCTTTCTTT
CASSLTGGYGAFF
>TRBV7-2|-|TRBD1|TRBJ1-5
TGTGCCAGCAGCTTTAATCGGGACAGGGCCCAGCCCCAGCATTTT
CASSFNRDRAQPQHF
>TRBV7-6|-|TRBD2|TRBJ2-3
TGTGTCAGCAGCACGGGACTAGCGGGGGCCGGGGATACGCAGTATTTT
CVSSTGLAGAGDTQYF
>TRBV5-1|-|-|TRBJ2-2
TGCGCCAGCAGCTACCAGACAACCGGGGAGCTGTTTTTT
CASSYQTTGELFF
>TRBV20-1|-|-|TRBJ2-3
TGCAGTGCTAGAGATCAGGGGGGGCGTAGCACAGATACGCAGTATTTT
CSARDQGGRSTDTQYF
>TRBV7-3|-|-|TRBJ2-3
TGTGCCAGCCCAGGGATGGAGTCAGATACGCAGTATTTT
CASPGMESDTQYF
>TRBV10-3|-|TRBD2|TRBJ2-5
TGTGCCATCGCGGCTAGCGGACTAGAGACCCAGTACTTC
CAIAASGLETQYF
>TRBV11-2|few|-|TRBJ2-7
TGTGCCAGCAGCTTGGGGGAAAAGGACGAGCAGTACTTC
CASSLGEKDEQYF
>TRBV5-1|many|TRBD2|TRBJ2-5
TGCGCCAGCAGCCCGGGACTAGCGGGAGGCCTGGAGACCCAGTACTTC
CASSPGLAGGLETQYF